Described below is a single T cell receptor (beta chain) sequence and its context. Unsorted PBMC DNA was run through sequencing on ten immunoSEQ deep assay plates. Repertoires were generated with immunoSEQ multiplex PCR, while TCRdb's copy carries only in-frame clones and drops some. The sample comprises about 490,000 clones, about 82% of which are singletons, and roughly 13% rests with the top ten. The record originates from a study of shared clonotypes between healthy human individuals. Healthy and HIV-negative, the adult donors had no recent acute infections or vaccinations. The CDR3 totals 14 residues. Germline V gene data show CDR1 as SGDLS and CDR2 as YYNGEE. V dropped 0 bases and J dropped 13 bases, with 17 bases sitting between them.

This TCR derives from a woman in her thirties or forties in good health. Some clones in this sample may be carry-over from other donors' samples. The rearrangement joins TRBV9 to TRBJ2-1; TRBD2 is a possible D gene (7 bases). Sequencing input: PBMCs. The CDR3 coding sequence is TGTGCCAGCAGCGTAGAGGGGGGGTCACGATTACAGTTCTTC. Translation: CASSVEGGSRLQFF.